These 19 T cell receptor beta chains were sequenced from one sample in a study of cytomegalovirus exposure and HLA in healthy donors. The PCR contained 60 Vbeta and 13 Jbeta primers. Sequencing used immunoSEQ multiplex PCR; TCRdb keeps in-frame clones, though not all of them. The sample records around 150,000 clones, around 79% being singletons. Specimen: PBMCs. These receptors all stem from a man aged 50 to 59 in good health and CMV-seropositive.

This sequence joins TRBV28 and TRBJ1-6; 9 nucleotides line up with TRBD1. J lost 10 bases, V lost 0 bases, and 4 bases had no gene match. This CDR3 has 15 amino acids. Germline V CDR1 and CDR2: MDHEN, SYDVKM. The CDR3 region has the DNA TGTGCCAGCAGTTTATGGGACAGGGGCGGCTCACCCCTCCACTTT. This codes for CASSLWDRGGSPLHF.

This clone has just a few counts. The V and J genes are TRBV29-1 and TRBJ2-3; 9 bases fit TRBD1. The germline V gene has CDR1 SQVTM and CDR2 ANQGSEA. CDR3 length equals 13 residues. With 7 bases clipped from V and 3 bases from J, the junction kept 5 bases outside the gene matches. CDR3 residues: CSDQQGATDTQYF. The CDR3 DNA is TGCAGCGACCAACAGGGGGCGACAGATACGCAGTATTTT.

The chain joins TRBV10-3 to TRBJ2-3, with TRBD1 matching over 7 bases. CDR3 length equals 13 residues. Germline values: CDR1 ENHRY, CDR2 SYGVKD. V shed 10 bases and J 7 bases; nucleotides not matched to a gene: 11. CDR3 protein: CATHDRETNTQYF. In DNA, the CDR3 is TGTGCCACCCACGACAGGGAGACAAATACGCAGTATTTT.

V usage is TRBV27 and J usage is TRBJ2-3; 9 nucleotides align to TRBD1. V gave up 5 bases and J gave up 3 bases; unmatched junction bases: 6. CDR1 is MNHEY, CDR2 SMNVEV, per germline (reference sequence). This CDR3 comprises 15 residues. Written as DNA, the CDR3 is TGTGCCAGCAGTACCGGACAGGGGACGACAGATACGCAGTATTTT. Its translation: CASSTGQGTTDTQYF.

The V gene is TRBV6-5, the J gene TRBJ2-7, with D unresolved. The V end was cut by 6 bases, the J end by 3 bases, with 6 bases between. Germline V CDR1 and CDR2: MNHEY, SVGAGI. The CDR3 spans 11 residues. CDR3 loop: CASRQFYEQYF. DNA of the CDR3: TGTGCCAGCAGACAATTCTACGAGCAGTACTTC.

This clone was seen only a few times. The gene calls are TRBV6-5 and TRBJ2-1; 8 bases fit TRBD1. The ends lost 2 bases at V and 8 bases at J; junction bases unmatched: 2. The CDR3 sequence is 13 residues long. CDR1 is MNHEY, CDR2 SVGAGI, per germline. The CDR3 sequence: CASSYLTGDEQFF. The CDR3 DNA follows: TGTGCCAGCAGTTACCTGACAGGGGATGAGCAGTTCTTC.

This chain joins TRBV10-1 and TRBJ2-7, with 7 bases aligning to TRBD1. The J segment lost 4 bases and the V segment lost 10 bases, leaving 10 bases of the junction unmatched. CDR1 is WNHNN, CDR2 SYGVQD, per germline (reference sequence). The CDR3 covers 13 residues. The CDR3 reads CATAGTVGYEQYF. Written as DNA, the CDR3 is TGCGCCACTGCCGGGACAGTAGGTTACGAGCAGTACTTC.

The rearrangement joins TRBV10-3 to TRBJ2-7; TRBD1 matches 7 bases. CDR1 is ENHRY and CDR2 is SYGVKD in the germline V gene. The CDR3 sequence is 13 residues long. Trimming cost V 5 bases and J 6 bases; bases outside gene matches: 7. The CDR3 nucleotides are TGTGCCATCAGTCATGGACAGGCTGGCGAGCAGTACTTC. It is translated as CAISHGQAGEQYF.

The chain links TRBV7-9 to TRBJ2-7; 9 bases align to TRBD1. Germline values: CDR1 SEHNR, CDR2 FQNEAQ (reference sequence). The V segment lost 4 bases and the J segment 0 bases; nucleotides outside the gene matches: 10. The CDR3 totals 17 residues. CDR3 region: CASSSMGQGSFSYEQYF. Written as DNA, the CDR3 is TGTGCCAGCAGCTCGATGGGACAGGGCTCCTTCTCCTACGAGCAGTACTTC.

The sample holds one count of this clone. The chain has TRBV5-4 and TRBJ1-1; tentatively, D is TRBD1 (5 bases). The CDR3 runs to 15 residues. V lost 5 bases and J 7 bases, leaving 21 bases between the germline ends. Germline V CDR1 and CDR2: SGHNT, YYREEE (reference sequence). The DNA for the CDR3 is TGTGCCAGCAGTCGCGCGGACATTGGGAGGATTGAAGCTTTCTTT. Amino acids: CASSRADIGRIEAFF.

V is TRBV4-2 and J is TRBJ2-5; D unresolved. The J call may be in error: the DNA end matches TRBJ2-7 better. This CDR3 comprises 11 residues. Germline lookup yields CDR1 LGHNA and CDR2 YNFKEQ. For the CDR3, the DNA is TGTGCCAGCAGCCATCGAAGCGAGCAGTACTTC. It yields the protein CASSHRSEQYF.

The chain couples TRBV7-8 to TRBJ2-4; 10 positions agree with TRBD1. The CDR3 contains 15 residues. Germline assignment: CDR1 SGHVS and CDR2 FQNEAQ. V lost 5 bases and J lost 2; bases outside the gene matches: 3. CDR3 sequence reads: CASSRDRGTKNIQYF. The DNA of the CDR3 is TGTGCCAGCAGCCGGGACAGGGGAACCAAAAACATTCAGTACTTC.

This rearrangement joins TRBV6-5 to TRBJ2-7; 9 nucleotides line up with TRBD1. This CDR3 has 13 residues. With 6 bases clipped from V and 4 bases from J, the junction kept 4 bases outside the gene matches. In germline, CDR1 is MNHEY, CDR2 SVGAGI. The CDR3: CASSRTGVYEQYF. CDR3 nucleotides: TGTGCCAGCAGCCGGACAGGGGTTTACGAGCAGTACTTC.

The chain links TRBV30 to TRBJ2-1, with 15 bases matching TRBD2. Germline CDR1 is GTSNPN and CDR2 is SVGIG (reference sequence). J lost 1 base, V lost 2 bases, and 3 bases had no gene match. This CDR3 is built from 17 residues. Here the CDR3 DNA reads TGTGCCTGGAGTACGGGACTAGCGGGAGGATCCTACAATGAGCAGTTCTTC. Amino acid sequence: CAWSTGLAGGSYNEQFF.

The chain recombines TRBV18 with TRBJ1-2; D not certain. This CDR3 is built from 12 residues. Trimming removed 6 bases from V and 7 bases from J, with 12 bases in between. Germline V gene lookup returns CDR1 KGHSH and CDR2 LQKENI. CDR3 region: CASSLAGSGYTF. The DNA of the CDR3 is TGTGCCAGCTCCCTAGCGGGCAGTGGCTACACCTTC.

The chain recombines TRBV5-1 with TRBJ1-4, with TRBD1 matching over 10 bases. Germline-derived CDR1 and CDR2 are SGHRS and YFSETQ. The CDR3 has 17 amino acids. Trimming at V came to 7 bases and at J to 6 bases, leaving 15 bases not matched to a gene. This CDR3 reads CASATGTGVSVDEKLFF. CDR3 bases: TGCGCCAGCGCCACCGGGACAGGGGTCTCAGTGGATGAAAAACTGTTTTTT.

The CDR3 sequence: CASFSYVASGNTGELFF. The DNA of the CDR3 is TGTGCCAGCTTCTCCTATGTGGCTAGCGGGAACACCGGGGAGCTGTTTTTT. V and J are TRBV28 and TRBJ2-2; 7 bases are a match to TRBD2. The germline CDR1 and CDR2 sequences are MDHEN and SYDVKM. CDR3 length equals 17 residues. V shed 8 bases, J shed 1 base, and the junction held 13 bases outside the gene matches.

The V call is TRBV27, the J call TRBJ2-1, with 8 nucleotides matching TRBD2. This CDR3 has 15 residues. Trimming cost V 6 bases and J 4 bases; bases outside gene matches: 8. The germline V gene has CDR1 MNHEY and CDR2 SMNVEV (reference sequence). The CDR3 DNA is TGTGCCAGCAGACCCGGGACTAGGGGTTACAATGAGCAGTTCTTC. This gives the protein CASRPGTRGYNEQFF.

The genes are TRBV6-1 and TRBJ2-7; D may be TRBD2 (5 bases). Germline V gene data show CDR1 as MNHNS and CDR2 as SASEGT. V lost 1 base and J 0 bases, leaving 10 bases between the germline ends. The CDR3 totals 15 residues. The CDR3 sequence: CASSEEDFFSYEQYF. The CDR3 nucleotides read TGTGCCAGCAGTGAAGAGGACTTCTTCTCCTACGAGCAGTACTTC.